The 18 T cell receptor beta chains below were found in one sample sequenced in a study of TIL therapy for anti-PD-1-resistant metastatic lung cancer. The time point is: pre-treatment sample, taken before nivolumab and TIL therapy. Pleural nodules or supraclavicular lymph nodes made up most of the excised metastases sampled. Sequencing used immunoSEQ v3. The table came from immunoSEQ multiplex PCR; TCRdb's copy has only in-frame clones and leaves some out. The profile shows approximately 27,000 clones, roughly 72% of them singletons. The starting material was tumor tissue, obtained at baseline. The source of these receptors is a person aged 25 to 79 with non-small cell lung cancer.

This chain uses TRBV28 with TRBJ1-2; 9 nucleotides agree with TRBD1. CDR1 is MDHEN and CDR2 is SYDVKM in the germline V gene. The CDR3 length is 14 residues. V lost 5 bases, J lost 4 bases, and 5 bases stayed unmatched. The CDR3 DNA reads TGTGCCAGCAGTCCCTTGGACAGGGGCTATGGCTACACCTTC. Translation: CASSPLDRGYGYTF.

V and J are TRBV7-9 and TRBJ2-7, with 7 positions matching TRBD2. The length of the CDR3 is 14 residues. Germline V gene lookup returns CDR1 SEHNR and CDR2 FQNEAQ (reference sequence). V lost 3 bases and J lost 3; bases outside the gene matches: 5. CDR3 nucleotide sequence: TGTGCCAGCAGCTTGGGAGGGTTTGTCTACGAGCAGTACTTC. This encodes CASSLGGFVYEQYF.

This clone was recorded once. The chain uses TRBV1 and TRBJ1-4; the D call TRBD1 from the table was never checked on the DNA. TRBV1 is annotated as a pseudogene. The CDR3 length is 15 residues. For the CDR3, the DNA is TGCACCAGCAGGACGAGGGGGGACAGAAATGAAAAACTGTTTTTT. Translating gives CTSRTRGDRNEKLFF.

This clone was found a few times. This sequence joins TRBV7-8 and TRBJ1-1; possibly TRBD1 for D (6 bases). With 5 bases removed from V and 1 base from J, the gap between germline ends came to 11 bases. Per the germline V gene, CDR1 is SGHVS and CDR2 is FQNEAQ. The CDR3 runs 14 residues. CDR3 DNA: TGTGCCAGCAGCAGCGTAGGGGGGAACACTGAAGCTTTCTTT. This encodes CASSSVGGNTEAFF.

The CDR3 bases are TGTGCCAGCAGTAGACAGGATGGTCAGCCCCAGCATTTT. Translating gives CASSRQDGQPQHF. The chain uses TRBV6-6 and TRBJ1-5, with D possibly matching TRBD1 (6 bases). This CDR3 spans 13 amino acids. V lost 5 bases to trimming and J lost 6 bases, with 11 bases between them. CDR1 MNHNY and CDR2 SVGAGI come from the germline V gene (reference sequence).

J is TRBJ2-5 and V is TRBV6-6; D is perhaps TRBD1 or TRBD2 (6 bases each). Trimming shortened V by 7 bases and J by 5 bases, and 14 bases separated the two germline ends. This CDR3 has 13 amino acids. The V gene's germline CDR1 is MNHNY and CDR2 SVGAGI (reference sequence). CDR3 in amino acids: CASTLRGAETQYF. CDR3 sequence (DNA): TGTGCCAGCACGTTAAGGGGGGCGGAGACCCAGTACTTC.

This chain uses TRBV5-1 with TRBJ2-2, with TRBD1 as a possible D gene (5 bases). CDR1 SGHRS and CDR2 YFSETQ come from the germline V gene. Trimming removed 2 bases at V and 1 base at J, with 15 bases between. This CDR3 contains 17 residues. CDR3 loop: CASSFLLRTMNTGELFF. The CDR3 DNA follows: TGCGCCAGCAGCTTCCTCTTGAGGACAATGAACACCGGGGAGCTGTTTTTT. Combining the CDR3 with reference TRBV5-1 and TRBJ2-2 gives the whole variable domain KAGVTQTPRYLIKTRGQQVTLSCSPISGHRSVSWYQQTPGQGLQFLFEYFSETQRNKGNFPGRFSGRQFSNSRSEMNVSTLELGDSALYLCASSFLLRTMNTGELFFGEGSRLTVL.

This clone is categorized as medium-sized. The chain is built from TRBV15 and TRBJ2-7; 8 positions match TRBD1. The CDR3 consists of 13 residues. The junction had 6 bases not matched to a gene; V was cut back by 4 bases and J by 7 bases. Germline V gene lookup returns CDR1 LNHNV and CDR2 YYDKDF (reference sequence). CDR3 protein: CATSTYQGAEQYF. The CDR3 DNA reads as TGTGCCACCAGCACCTACCAGGGGGCTGAGCAGTACTTC.

The rearrangement joins TRBV5-5 to TRBJ1-1; D is unclear. Trimming took off 1 base at V and 5 bases at J, with 9 bases between the two ends. Per germline, CDR1 SGHKS and CDR2 YYEKEE (reference sequence). The CDR3 covers 13 residues. Here the CDR3 reads CASSLSAATEAFF. CDR3 sequence (DNA): TGTGCCAGCAGCTTGAGCGCAGCAACTGAAGCTTTCTTT.

This rearrangement joins TRBV7-2 to TRBJ2-3; 9 positions agree with TRBD2. Germline assignment: CDR1 SGHTA and CDR2 FQGNSA. The V segment lost 4 bases and the J segment 4 bases; nucleotides outside the gene matches: 3. CDR3 length equals 14 residues. The CDR3 DNA is TGTGCCAGCAGCTCTATAGCGGGGGCAGATACGCAGTATTTT. It specifies CASSSIAGADTQYF.

This chain uses TRBV7-2 with TRBJ2-1; TRBD2 aligns across 12 bases. The CDR3 has 15 amino acids. Unmatched junction bases numbered 4, after V lost 2 bases and J lost 8 bases. Germline CDR1 reads SGHTA; CDR2 reads FQGNSA. The CDR3 sequence is CASSLSPSGGDEQFF. In DNA form, the CDR3 reads TGTGCCAGCAGCTTAAGCCCTAGCGGGGGGGATGAGCAGTTCTTC.

This clone has more than one count but fewer than ten. The chain uses TRBV11-2 and TRBJ1-3, with 9 bases identical to TRBD1. There are 18 residues in the CDR3. Per the germline V gene, CDR1 is SGHAT and CDR2 is FQNNGV. Trimming at V came to 0 bases and at J to 0 bases, leaving 6 bases not matched to a gene. CDR3 sequence: CASSLEPATGGSGNTIYF. The DNA for the CDR3 is TGTGCCAGCAGCTTAGAACCTGCGACAGGGGGCTCTGGAAACACCATATATTTT.

The chain recombines TRBV4-1 with TRBJ2-7; D tentatively fits TRBD1 or TRBD2 (5 bases each). The germline V gene has CDR1 MGHRA and CDR2 YSYEKL. The CDR3 runs to 13 residues. Trimming pared 0 bases from V and 12 bases from J, leaving 15 bases between. CDR3 protein: CASSQDRDHGVYF. For the CDR3, the DNA is TGCGCCAGCAGCCAAGATCGGGACCACGGGGTGTACTTC.

The gene calls are TRBV14 and TRBJ2-5, with 12 bases identical to TRBD2. CDR1 SGHDN and CDR2 FVKESK come from the germline V gene. The CDR3 runs to 16 residues. V was pared by 4 bases and J by 5 bases, with 8 bases of the junction left unmatched. The CDR3 loop is CASSPGLAGRGETQYF. The CDR3, as DNA: TGTGCCAGCAGCCCTGGACTAGCGGGGCGGGGGGAGACCCAGTACTTC.

This clone has more than one count but fewer than ten. The chain has TRBV30 and TRBJ2-1, with 9 bases fitting TRBD2. Germline values: CDR1 GTSNPN, CDR2 SVGIG (reference sequence). J lost 8 bases, V lost 4 bases, and 3 bases had no gene match. The CDR3 runs to 12 residues. DNA for the CDR3: TGTGCCTGGACTAGCGGGGTGTATGAGCAGTTCTTC. This codes for CAWTSGVYEQFF.

The chain recombines TRBV11-2 with TRBJ1-1; D may be TRBD1 (6 bases). This CDR3 contains 14 residues. V dropped 7 bases and J dropped 6 bases, with 18 bases sitting between them. The germline V gene encodes CDR1 SGHAT and CDR2 FQNNGV. Written as DNA, the CDR3 is TGTGCCAGCACCGTGACAGGACCCGTCGCTGAAGCTTTCTTT. Encoded protein: CASTVTGPVAEAFF.

The chain combines TRBV29-1 with TRBJ2-2, with 9 nucleotides matching TRBD1. This CDR3 is 14 amino acids long. V dropped 5 bases and J dropped 4; count of bases not matched to a gene: 5. The germline V gene has CDR1 SQVTM and CDR2 ANQGSEA. The chain's CDR3 is CSVRQGGSTGELFF. CDR3 in DNA: TGCAGCGTTCGACAGGGGGGGAGCACCGGGGAGCTGTTTTTT.

The DNA for the CDR3 is TGCGCCAGCAGCTTGGGATTGGGCCACACCGGGGAGCTGTTTTTT. This sequence encodes CASSLGLGHTGELFF. The chain links TRBV5-1 to TRBJ2-2; no firm D call. V was trimmed by 0 bases and J by 3 bases, leaving 9 bases between them. The CDR3 covers 15 residues. Germline V lookup: CDR1 SGHRS, CDR2 YFSETQ.